A single sample gave rise to the 26 T cell receptor beta chains below, sequenced in a study of blood T cell repertoires in COVID-19. The repertoire was sequenced with immunoSEQ multiplex PCR; TCRdb's copy has only in-frame clones and lacks some. The sample records about 95,000 clones, 89% being singletons. What was sequenced was peripheral blood. These receptors came from a woman in her 70s with acute or convalescent COVID-19.

DNA for the CDR3: TGTGCCAGCAACCCAGCGGGAGTTAACGAGCAGTACTTC. Protein product: CASNPAGVNEQYF. This chain links TRBV6-5 with TRBJ2-7, with 8 bases aligning to TRBD2. This CDR3 is 13 amino acids long. The trim removed 7 bases at V and 5 bases at J, leaving 7 bases unmatched. CDR1 is MNHEY, CDR2 SVGAGI, per germline.

This chain uses TRBV10-2 with TRBJ1-6, with a weak D call TRBD1 (6 bases). Germline V gene lookup returns CDR1 WSHSY and CDR2 SAAADI. This CDR3 is built from 14 residues. Trimming shortened V by 6 bases and J by 0 bases, and 6 bases separated the two germline ends. CDR3 in amino acids: CASRDSSYNSPLHF. The CDR3 nucleotides are TGCGCCAGCAGGGACAGCTCCTATAATTCACCCCTCCACTTT.

The chain combines TRBV2 with TRBJ2-7, with 10 bases aligning to TRBD1. Germline CDR1 reads SNHLY; CDR2 reads FYNNEI. CDR3 length equals 15 residues. V was clipped by 6 bases and J by 2 bases; unmatched bases: 7. The chain's CDR3 is CASRGDRGLPYEQYF. In DNA, the CDR3 is TGTGCCAGCAGGGGGGACAGGGGCCTACCCTACGAGCAGTACTTC.

The CDR3 protein is CASSLAYEQYF. The CDR3 DNA reads TGCGCCAGCAGCCTTGCCTACGAGCAGTACTTC. The chain links TRBV5-1 to TRBJ2-7; D unresolved. Germline CDR1 is SGHRS and CDR2 is YFSETQ. The V and J ends lost 4 bases and 2 bases respectively, with 4 bases between them. This CDR3 region has 11 residues.

V is TRBV12-3 or TRBV12-4 and J is TRBJ2-3, with D unresolved. V was cut by 3 bases and J by 5 bases, with 9 bases left in between. This CDR3 is built from 13 residues. CDR3 nucleotide sequence: TGTGCCAGCAGTTTCTTCCACGGAGATACGCAGTATTTT. Protein product: CASSFFHGDTQYF.

This sequence joins TRBV9 and TRBJ1-2, with TRBD1 matching 8 bases. Trimming took 4 bases from V and 9 from J; bases not matched to a gene: 14. Germline V lookup: CDR1 SGDLS, CDR2 YYNGEE. This CDR3 has 15 residues. The CDR3 here is CASSLQSGQGTSYTF. CDR3 nucleotide sequence: TGTGCCAGCAGCCTACAATCCGGACAGGGTACCAGCTACACCTTC. Supplemented by reference TRBV9 and TRBJ1-2, the full variable domain reads DSGVTQTPKHLITATGQRVTLRCSPRSGDLSVYWYQQSLDQGLQFLIQYYNGEERAKGNILERFSAQQFPDLHSELNLSSLELGDSALYFCASSLQSGQGTSYTFGSGTRLTVV.

The chain combines TRBV9 with TRBJ1-2; D is ambiguous. The V and J ends lost 0 bases and 4 bases respectively, with 10 bases between them. This CDR3 is 14 amino acids long. Germline V gives CDR1 SGDLS, CDR2 YYNGEE. The CDR3 reads CASSVVPGLYGYTF. For the CDR3, the DNA is TGTGCCAGCAGCGTAGTTCCAGGTCTCTATGGCTACACCTTC.

The chain is built from TRBV5-5 and TRBJ1-5, with TRBD1 as a possible D gene (5 bases). Trimming took 3 bases from V and 4 from J, leaving 17 bases between them. CDR3 length equals 16 residues. Looked up from germline, CDR1 is SGHKS and CDR2 is YYEKEE (reference sequence). Here the CDR3 DNA reads TGTGCCAGCAGCTCCTCAGGGTTTCTAGGAAATCAGCCCCAGCATTTT. The encoded protein is CASSSSGFLGNQPQHF.

The table lists this clone with a few counts. The chain recombines TRBV11-2 with TRBJ2-2, with TRBD1 matching 11 bases. Trimming cost V 1 base and J 6 bases; bases outside gene matches: 1. Per the germline V gene, CDR1 is SGHAT and CDR2 is FQNNGV. The CDR3 consists of 15 residues. The CDR3 DNA reads TGTGCCAGCAGCTTAGCGGGACAGGGGGCCGGGGAGCTGTTTTTT. Translation gives CASSLAGQGAGELFF. Full variable domain (remainder filled in from reference TRBV11-2 and TRBJ2-2): EAGVAQSPRYKIIEKRQSVAFWCNPISGHATLYWYQQILGQGPKLLIQFQNNGVVDDSQLPKDRFSAERLKGVDSTLKIQPAKLEDSAVYLCASSLAGQGAGELFFGEGSRLTVL.

The rearrangement links TRBV6-1 to TRBJ2-1, with 7 bases identical to TRBD2. Trimming removed 3 bases from V and 8 bases from J; junction bases left unmatched: 7. The germline gives CDR1 MNHNS, CDR2 SASEGT. The CDR3 is 14 amino acids. CDR3 residues: CASSEVAGRDEQFF. CDR3 bases: TGTGCCAGCAGTGAGGTAGCGGGTAGGGATGAGCAGTTCTTC.

The chain recombines TRBV5-1 with TRBJ1-5; D is ambiguous. The V end lost 0 bases, the J end lost 5 bases, and 6 bases lay between the germline ends. The CDR3 consists of 13 residues. Germline V gives CDR1 SGHRS, CDR2 YFSETQ. The CDR3 region is CASSLGADQPQHF. In DNA, the CDR3 is TGCGCCAGCAGCTTGGGTGCGGATCAGCCCCAGCATTTT.

The V gene is TRBV29-1, the J gene TRBJ2-1; no clear D gene. V lost 4 bases, J lost 0 bases, and 7 bases lay in between. The CDR3 covers 13 residues. The germline gives CDR1 SQVTM, CDR2 ANQGSEA. The CDR3 sequence is CSVAKSSYNEQFF. Here the CDR3 DNA reads TGCAGCGTTGCCAAGAGCTCCTACAATGAGCAGTTCTTC.

This clone was seen only once. The V and J genes are TRBV19 and TRBJ1-5; TRBD1 matches at 10 bases. CDR3 length: 17 amino acids. J gave up 0 bases and V 4 bases, and 6 bases lay outside the gene matches. Germline lookup yields CDR1 LNHDA and CDR2 SQIVND (reference sequence). CDR3 region: CASSTGTGAYSNQPQHF. CDR3 DNA: TGTGCCAGTAGTACCGGGACAGGGGCTTATAGCAATCAGCCCCAGCATTTT. The full variable domain, rest sourced from reference TRBV19 and TRBJ1-5, is DGGITQSPKYLFRKEGQNVTLSCEQNLNHDAMYWYRQDPGQGLRLIYYSQIVNDFQKGDIAEGYSVSREKKESFPLTVTSAQKNPTAFYLCASSTGTGAYSNQPQHFGDGTRLSIL.

J is TRBJ2-3 and V is TRBV29-1, with 8 bases aligning to TRBD1. CDR3 length: 13 residues. Trimming removed 7 bases from V and 1 base from J; junction bases left unmatched: 4. Per germline, CDR1 SQVTM and CDR2 ANQGSEA. The CDR3 sequence: CSGAGGRTDTQYF. DNA for the CDR3: TGCAGCGGGGCAGGGGGCCGCACAGATACGCAGTATTTT.

V gene TRBV18 combines with J gene TRBJ1-1; the D is unclear. The CDR3 contains 15 residues. The V gene's germline CDR1 is KGHSH and CDR2 LQKENI. The V end lost 0 bases, the J end lost 0 bases, and 8 bases lay between the germline ends. CDR3 DNA: TGTGCCAGCTCACCACCTTGGGGAGTGAACACTGAAGCTTTCTTT. Its translation is CASSPPWGVNTEAFF.

The rearrangement links TRBV20-1 to TRBJ2-3, with TRBD2 identical over 9 bases. Germline CDR1 DFQATT, CDR2 SNEGSKA (reference sequence). Losses at the gene ends were 3 bases for V and 1 base for J; bases not matched to a gene: 5. The CDR3 runs to 15 residues. As DNA, the CDR3 is TGCAGTGCTAGTTCATTAGCGGGAGGCACAGATACGCAGTATTTT. This translates into CSASSLAGGTDTQYF.

This clone was picked up one time. V gene TRBV28 combines with J gene TRBJ2-5; TRBD2 agrees at 7 bases. J lost 6 bases, V lost 6 bases, and 13 bases had no gene match. Germline V gene sequence: CDR1 MDHEN, CDR2 SYDVKM. CDR3 length equals 15 residues. The CDR3 reads CASRRVGGVYQTQYF. In nucleotides, the CDR3 is TGTGCCAGCAGGCGGGTGGGGGGGGTCTATCAGACCCAGTACTTC.

This chain connects TRBV29-1 to TRBJ1-5, with 10 bases lining up with TRBD1. The ends lost 7 bases at V and 5 bases at J; junction bases unmatched: 8. CDR1 is SQVTM and CDR2 is ANQGSEA in the germline V gene. This CDR3 has 14 residues. In DNA form, the CDR3 reads TGCAGCGGGGCCGGGACAGGGGACGATCAGCCCCAGCATTTT. Its protein product is CSGAGTGDDQPQHF.

This clone turned up a few times. The V and J genes are TRBV12-3 or TRBV12-4 and TRBJ1-1; 7 nucleotides align to TRBD1. The CDR3 contains 13 residues. The V segment lost 6 bases and the J segment 11 bases; nucleotides outside the gene matches: 12. The CDR3 region is CASRFGTASGAFF. CDR3 coding DNA: TGTGCCAGCAGATTCGGGACAGCCTCGGGGGCTTTCTTT.

The CDR3 DNA sequence: TGTGCCAGCAGGTTCACAGGAAACACTGAAGCTTTCTTT. It translates to CASRFTGNTEAFF. The chain uses TRBV7-2 and TRBJ1-1; weak D call: TRBD1 (5 bases). The germline CDR1 and CDR2 sequences are SGHTA and FQGNSA. The V end was cut by 6 bases, the J end by 2 bases, with 10 bases between. CDR3 size: 13 residues.

The chain recombines TRBV29-1 with TRBJ2-5, with D unclear. Trimming shortened V by 3 bases and J by 5 bases, and 13 bases separated the two germline ends. Germline lookup yields CDR1 SQVTM and CDR2 ANQGSEA. This CDR3 has 13 residues. This CDR3 reads CSVEGRLEETQYF. The DNA of the CDR3 is TGCAGCGTTGAGGGTAGATTGGAGGAGACCCAGTACTTC.

This clone was seen just once. The chain uses TRBV10-1 and TRBJ2-5; 7 positions match TRBD1. There are 15 residues in the CDR3. Germline loops: CDR1 WNHNN, CDR2 SYGVQD (reference sequence). V gave up 5 bases and J gave up 2 bases; unmatched junction bases: 8. The CDR3 loop is CASSPAGGQQETQYF. In DNA, the CDR3 is TGCGCCAGCAGTCCCGCTGGGGGACAGCAAGAGACCCAGTACTTC.

This chain links TRBV5-1 with TRBJ1-2; no firm D call. Germline CDR1 reads SGHRS; CDR2 reads YFSETQ. The CDR3 totals 14 residues. V shed 1 base and J shed 5 bases, with 12 bases lying between them. CDR3 sequence (DNA): TGCGCCAGCAGCTTGACGGGTGGAAGGTATGGCTACACCTTC. Its translation is CASSLTGGRYGYTF.

The gene calls are TRBV3-1 (or the pseudogene TRBV3-2) and TRBJ1-6; maybe TRBD1 (5 bases). CDR1 and CDR2 from the germline V gene are LGHDT and YNNKEL (reference sequence). The V and J ends lost 4 bases and 8 bases respectively, with 15 bases between them. The CDR3 loop spans 15 amino acids. The CDR3 here is CASSPFTGPYSPLHF. CDR3 nucleotides: TGTGCCAGCAGCCCCTTCACAGGCCCGTATTCACCCCTCCACTTT.

The chain recombines TRBV15 with TRBJ2-7; 8 nucleotides align to TRBD2. The CDR3 covers 13 residues. From germline, CDR1 is LNHNV and CDR2 YYDKDF (reference sequence). The ends lost 9 bases at V and 0 bases at J; junction bases unmatched: 4. The CDR3 DNA is TGTGCCACGAAAAGCGGGAGCTCCTACGAGCAGTACTTC. This encodes CATKSGSSYEQYF.

The chain carries TRBV5-1 and TRBJ1-1, with D uncertain. Germline CDR1 and CDR2: SGHRS and YFSETQ. The CDR3 has 14 amino acids. V lost 0 bases, J lost 1 base, and 7 bases lay in between. The CDR3 spells CASSLERGNTEAFF. DNA for the CDR3: TGCGCCAGCAGCTTGGAGCGGGGGAACACTGAAGCTTTCTTT.